These 30 T cell receptor beta chains were sequenced from one sample in a study of T cell changes during pregnancy in multiple sclerosis. Clones were read by immunoSEQ multiplex PCR, and TCRdb kept only the in-frame ones, dropping some. This table holds about 40,000 clones, 80% to 95% found once. This specimen was CD4+ T cells from peripheral blood mononuclear cells, taken in the third trimester of pregnancy. The receptor set was obtained from a female donor with multiple sclerosis, enrolled in a pregnancy study.

The chain is built from TRBV30 and TRBJ2-2, with a weak D call TRBD1 (6 bases). CDR1 is GTSNPN and CDR2 is SVGIG in the germline V gene (reference sequence). This CDR3 is built from 16 residues. Trimming left V 3 bases short and J 4 bases short, with 18 bases between. CDR3 DNA sequence: TGTGCCTGGAGCCCTATCGGGACATACCGCACCGGGGAGCTGTTTTTT. This encodes CAWSPIGTYRTGELFF.

The CDR3 DNA reads as TGTGCCAGCAGTTTACCCCTGACTAGATCGCGGGGCAAAAACATTCAGTACTTC. Translation: CASSLPLTRSRGKNIQYF. The chain employs TRBV28 and TRBJ2-4; possible D gene TRBD2, 6 bases. V lost 2 bases, J lost 3 bases, and 20 bases lay in between. The CDR3 loop spans 18 amino acids. Looked up from germline, CDR1 is MDHEN and CDR2 is SYDVKM.

The rearrangement uses TRBV7-9 and TRBJ2-5; D gene unclear. The CDR3 has 15 residues. The V gene's germline CDR1 is SEHNR and CDR2 FQNEAQ (reference sequence). Trimming cost V 6 bases and J 0 bases, with 14 bases left between them. The CDR3 bases are TGTGCCAGCAGTCTTGGGCTCAGGAACCAAGAGACCCAGTACTTC. Protein sequence: CASSLGLRNQETQYF.

This sequence joins TRBV7-8 and TRBJ2-3; no clear D gene. Trimming took off 2 bases at V and 3 bases at J, with 6 bases between the two ends. The CDR3 runs 13 residues. Germline V lookup: CDR1 SGHVS, CDR2 FQNEAQ. The CDR3: CASSLSPTDTQYF. The CDR3 DNA sequence: TGTGCCAGCAGCTTATCTCCTACAGATACGCAGTATTTT.

This chain uses TRBV11-2 with TRBJ2-7; D is unresolved. CDR1 and CDR2 from the germline V gene are SGHAT and FQNNGV. CDR3 size: 14 residues. Trimming pared 3 bases from V and 2 bases from J, leaving 11 bases between. CDR3 region: CASSLRILAYEQYF. The CDR3 nucleotides are TGTGCCAGCAGCTTGCGGATCCTAGCCTACGAGCAGTACTTC.

The V gene is TRBV6-1, the J gene TRBJ2-3; 7 bases map to TRBD2. The V gene's germline CDR1 is MNHNS and CDR2 SASEGT. Trimming removed 0 bases from V and 0 bases from J; junction bases left unmatched: 0. The CDR3 has 15 residues. CDR3 in DNA: TGTGCCAGCAGTGAAGCTAGCGGGAGCACAGATACGCAGTATTTT. Translation: CASSEASGSTDTQYF.

The rearrangement joins TRBV25-1 to TRBJ2-6; D remains ambiguous. The V gene lost 3 bases and the J gene lost 0 bases, with 9 bases spanning the gap. Per germline, CDR1 MGHDK and CDR2 SYGVNS. The CDR3 sequence is 16 residues long. CDR3 bases: TGTGCCAGCAGTGAGGCAGGCCGCTCTGGGGCCAACGTCCTGACTTTC. Protein sequence: CASSEAGRSGANVLTF.

The table lists this clone with a few counts. The rearrangement links TRBV19 to TRBJ2-2, with 8 bases that match TRBD2. CDR3 size: 14 residues. Trimming took 6 bases from V and 7 from J; bases not matched to a gene: 7. Germline loops: CDR1 LNHDA, CDR2 SQIVND (reference sequence). The CDR3 is CASRDRTSYGELFF. CDR3 DNA: TGTGCCAGTAGGGACCGGACTAGCTACGGGGAGCTGTTTTTT. The full variable domain, its missing parts supplied by reference TRBV19 and TRBJ2-2, is DGGITQSPKYLFRKEGQNVTLSCEQNLNHDAMYWYRQDPGQGLRLIYYSQIVNDFQKGDIAEGYSVSREKKESFPLTVTSAQKNPTAFYLCASRDRTSYGELFFGEGSRLTVL.

V usage is TRBV18 and J usage is TRBJ2-7, with D possibly being TRBD1 (6 bases). The CDR3 is 13 amino acids. V shed 3 bases and J shed 3 bases, with 9 bases lying between them. Germline V lookup: CDR1 KGHSH, CDR2 LQKENI. The CDR3 loop reads CASSPVRGYEQYF. CDR3 DNA: TGTGCCAGCTCACCGGTCAGGGGCTACGAGCAGTACTTC.

The chain uses TRBV5-8 and TRBJ2-5; maybe TRBD1 (7 bases). Germline values: CDR1 SGHTS, CDR2 YDEGEE. Deletions cut 0 bases from V and 4 bases from J, with 13 bases between. This CDR3 contains 15 residues. Here the CDR3 DNA reads TGTGCCAGCAGCTTGGCCGGTCAGGGGGGAGAGACCCAGTACTTC. Translated: CASSLAGQGGETQYF.

V is TRBV7-2 and J is TRBJ2-7, with 10 bases that match TRBD2. V dropped 3 bases and J dropped 2; count of bases not matched to a gene: 4. CDR1 is SGHTA, CDR2 FQGNSA, per germline. The CDR3 loop spans 15 amino acids. As DNA, the CDR3 is TGTGCCAGCAGCTTTAGCGGGAGGATTCCCTACGAGCAGTACTTC. The encoded protein is CASSFSGRIPYEQYF. Using reference TRBV7-2 and TRBJ2-7 for the parts outside the CDR3, the full variable domain is GAGVSQSPSNKVTEKGKDVELRCDPISGHTALYWYRQSLGQGLEFLIYFQGNSAPDKSGLPSDRFSAERTGGSVSTLTIQRTQQEDSAVYLCASSFSGRIPYEQYFGPGTRLTVT.

This rearrangement joins TRBV28 to TRBJ2-1; 15 bases are shared with TRBD2. The CDR3 runs to 15 residues. V lost 5 bases to trimming and J lost 9 bases; unmatched junction nucleotides: 5. The germline gives CDR1 MDHEN, CDR2 SYDVKM. DNA of the CDR3: TGTGCCAGCAGTCCAGGACTAGCGGGAGGGCGTGAGCAGTTCTTC. The encoded protein is CASSPGLAGGREQFF.

V and J are TRBV5-4 and TRBJ2-7, with TRBD2 matching over 8 bases. CDR1 SGHNT and CDR2 YYREEE come from the germline V gene (reference sequence). J lost 2 bases, V lost 1 base, and 14 bases had no gene match. This CDR3 region has 18 residues. CDR3 DNA sequence: TGTGCCAGCAGCTTGCGGACTCTTAGCGGGAAGAGCGCCTACGAGCAGTACTTC. It yields the protein CASSLRTLSGKSAYEQYF.

This clone is labeled as medium-sized (0.01 to 0.1%). The V and J genes are TRBV4-2 and TRBJ2-6; weak D call: TRBD1 (6 bases). V lost 5 bases and J lost 0, with 11 bases in between. The CDR3 has 16 amino acids. CDR1 is LGHNA, CDR2 YNFKEQ, per germline. CDR3 in amino acids: CASSSGHFSGANVLTF. The DNA for the CDR3 is TGTGCCAGCAGCTCGGGACACTTCTCTGGGGCCAACGTCCTGACTTTC.

The chain links TRBV7-8 to TRBJ2-6; 7 bases map to TRBD1. The V and J ends lost 11 bases and 2 bases, in that order; junction bases with no gene match: 6. This CDR3 has 14 residues. Germline CDR1 SGHVS, CDR2 FQNEAQ. The CDR3 DNA sequence: TGTGCCGCCCGAACAGGGGCTGGGGCCAACGTCCTGACTTTC. Encoded protein: CAARTGAGANVLTF.

The chain has TRBV19 and TRBJ2-7; 12 bases line up with TRBD2. Germline loops: CDR1 LNHDA, CDR2 SQIVND (reference sequence). This CDR3 has 15 amino acids. With V trimmed by 7 bases and J by 4 bases, 8 bases remained unmatched. The CDR3 loop reads CASTPTSGRTYEQYF. CDR3 nucleotide sequence: TGTGCCAGTACCCCGACTAGCGGGAGAACGTACGAGCAGTACTTC. Using reference TRBV19 and TRBJ2-7 for the parts outside the CDR3, the full variable domain is DGGITQSPKYLFRKEGQNVTLSCEQNLNHDAMYWYRQDPGQGLRLIYYSQIVNDFQKGDIAEGYSVSREKKESFPLTVTSAQKNPTAFYLCASTPTSGRTYEQYFGPGTRLTVT.

The rearrangement links TRBV5-4 to TRBJ1-1; D might be TRBD1 (5 bases). The germline CDR1 and CDR2 sequences are SGHNT and YYREEE (reference sequence). The CDR3 loop spans 14 amino acids. V lost 4 bases and J 1 base, leaving 11 bases between the germline ends. CDR3 bases: TGTGCCAGCAGCCGTGACAGCAGGAACACTGAAGCTTTCTTT. This sequence encodes CASSRDSRNTEAFF.

This clone was observed a single time. The V and J genes are TRBV6-1 and TRBJ1-2, with D possibly TRBD1 on 5 matching bases. Germline V gives CDR1 MNHNS, CDR2 SASEGT. Trimming pared 5 bases from V and 2 bases from J, leaving 9 bases between. CDR3 size: 13 residues. This chain's CDR3 is CASSPQVNYGYTF. CDR3 nucleotides: TGTGCCAGCAGTCCACAGGTGAACTATGGCTACACCTTC.

The genes are TRBV27 and TRBJ2-1; D is perhaps TRBD2 (6 bases). Germline V gene data show CDR1 as MNHEY and CDR2 as SMNVEV (reference sequence). This CDR3 has 15 residues. Trimming cost V 2 bases and J 4 bases, with 12 bases left between them. CDR3 DNA sequence: TGTGCCAGCAGTTTAGGGGGGAGTCGGTACAATGAGCAGTTCTTC. This encodes CASSLGGSRYNEQFF.

This chain connects TRBV25-1 to TRBJ2-5; 8 positions agree with TRBD2. The CDR3 runs 16 residues. CDR1 and CDR2 (germline): MGHDK, SYGVNS. With 3 bases clipped from V and 4 bases from J, the junction kept 10 bases outside the gene matches. CDR3 sequence: CASSDSRGGLIETQYF. The CDR3 nucleotides read TGTGCCAGCAGTGATTCTCGGGGGGGGCTGATAGAGACCCAGTACTTC.

The chain has TRBV5-1 and TRBJ2-7; 11 nucleotides agree with TRBD1. Losses at the gene ends were 3 bases for V and 1 base for J; bases not matched to a gene: 21. The length of the CDR3 is 21 residues. Per germline, CDR1 SGHRS and CDR2 YFSETQ. Written as DNA, the CDR3 is TGCGCCAGCAGCTCCCCCGGGACAGGGGGAGTCCGGGGTCCGCATTCCTACGAGCAGTACTTC. Encoded protein: CASSSPGTGGVRGPHSYEQYF.

J is TRBJ2-7 and V is TRBV28; D possibly corresponds to TRBD1 (6 bases). The germline V and J ends were trimmed by 2 bases and 5 bases, with 13 bases remaining between them. Germline CDR1 MDHEN, CDR2 SYDVKM. There are 14 residues in the CDR3. The CDR3 sequence is CASSLPRGRHEQYF. The CDR3 nucleotides are TGTGCCAGCAGTTTACCTAGGGGGAGACACGAGCAGTACTTC.

In DNA, the CDR3 is TGTGCCAGCAGCCAAGGAGGGGGTTGGGCCAAAAACATTCAGTACTTC. The encoded protein is CASSQGGGWAKNIQYF. The chain uses TRBV14 and TRBJ2-4; tentative D call: TRBD1 (6 bases). Trimming cost V 1 base and J 1 base, with 11 bases left between them. Looked up from germline, CDR1 is SGHDN and CDR2 is FVKESK. This CDR3 is built from 16 residues.

The V call is TRBV5-1, the J call TRBJ2-7; 9 bases fit TRBD1. Germline assignment: CDR1 SGHRS and CDR2 YFSETQ. With V trimmed by 4 bases and J by 4 bases, 12 bases remained unmatched. The CDR3 is made up of 16 amino acids. The CDR3 spells CASSLSPGTGIYEQYF. DNA for the CDR3: TGCGCCAGCAGCCTATCCCCCGGGACAGGGATATACGAGCAGTACTTC.

The chain recombines TRBV28 with TRBJ2-3; 7 nucleotides line up with TRBD2. Germline values: CDR1 MDHEN, CDR2 SYDVKM. Trimming removed 6 bases from V and 1 base from J; junction bases left unmatched: 7. This CDR3 has 15 residues. The CDR3 DNA reads as TGTGCCAGCAGGTGGGGCGGGAGTGGCACAGATACGCAGTATTTT. Translation: CASRWGGSGTDTQYF.

This CDR3 is CATHRDRVNEQFF. CDR3 sequence (DNA): TGTGCCACACACCGGGACAGGGTCAATGAGCAGTTCTTC. This sequence joins TRBV2 and TRBJ2-1; TRBD1 agrees at 9 bases. The germline V gene has CDR1 SNHLY and CDR2 FYNNEI. CDR3 length equals 13 residues. V gave up 10 bases and J gave up 6 bases; unmatched junction bases: 7.

This sequence joins TRBV9 and TRBJ2-7, with TRBD2 as a possible D gene (6 bases). The CDR3 covers 13 residues. The ends were cut back, 1 base at V and 7 bases at J, with 12 bases in the middle. The V gene's germline CDR1 is SGDLS and CDR2 YYNGEE. CDR3 DNA: TGTGCCAGCAGCGTAATGATGAGCGGGGAGCAGTACTTC. Translating gives CASSVMMSGEQYF.

This rearrangement joins TRBV19 to TRBJ1-2, with TRBD1 matching 7 bases. Losses at the gene ends were 5 bases for V and 4 bases for J; bases not matched to a gene: 4. The CDR3 contains 13 residues. Germline V CDR1 and CDR2: LNHDA, SQIVND (reference sequence). The CDR3 DNA reads TGTGCCAGTAGTCCGGGACAGATCTATGGCTACACCTTC. Its translation: CASSPGQIYGYTF.

This rearrangement joins TRBV6-6 to TRBJ1-1, with 7 nucleotides matching TRBD1. V trimming: 5 bases; J trimming: 4 bases; junction bases outside the gene matches: 4. The germline V gene encodes CDR1 MNHNY and CDR2 SVGAGI (reference sequence). CDR3 length equals 13 residues. CDR3 residues: CASSVKGATEAFF. The CDR3 DNA sequence: TGTGCCAGCAGTGTTAAGGGGGCCACTGAAGCTTTCTTT.

Only one count was recorded for this clone. The chain employs TRBV4-1 and TRBJ2-1; the D gene is possibly TRBD2 (5 bases). This CDR3 is 15 amino acids long. The V end lost 4 bases, the J end lost 0 bases, and 10 bases lay between the germline ends. Germline CDR1 is MGHRA and CDR2 is YSYEKL. CDR3 sequence reads: CASSLGESSYNEQFF. In DNA, the CDR3 is TGCGCCAGCAGCCTCGGGGAAAGCTCCTACAATGAGCAGTTCTTC.